Listed below are T cell receptor beta chains from one sample, sequenced in a study of OX40 agonist ivuxolimab in advanced cancers. Data came from immunoSEQ multiplex PCR; TCRdb stores just in-frame clones and leaves some out. Of some 54,000 clones detected, 85% to 90% appear once; the ten largest clones hold around 6.9%. The input for sequencing was CD4+ or CD8+ T cells sorted from blood, taken in a trial of the OX40 agonist ivuxolimab. Receptors originate from an adult with an advanced solid tumor such as melanoma, head and neck, liver or kidney cancer. The CDR3 runs from the conserved cysteine through the conserved F or W. The D gene is left open where the match is weak. The listing skips clone size in some rows; elsewhere it reads once, few, many or a size class.

v_gene,d_gene,j_gene,abundance,CDR3nt,CDR3aa
TRBV5-1,TRBD2,TRBJ2-5,once,TGCGCCAGCGAAACGGTAGCGGGGAGCTTTGAGACCCAGTACTTC,CASETVAGSFETQYF
TRBV6-5,.,TRBJ1-4,.,TGTGCCAGCGGGGGGGTCGGGACCTCAAGGGAAAAACTGTTTTTT,CASGGVGTSREKLFF
TRBV6-5,.,TRBJ1-1,.,TGTGCCGGCCTCGGGGACACTGAAGCTTTCTTT,CAGLGDTEAFF
TRBV7-8,TRBD1,TRBJ2-1,.,TGTGCCAGCAGCTTTAACAGGGGGAATGAGCAGTTCTTC,CASSFNRGNEQFF
TRBV30,.,TRBJ1-2,medium-sized,TGTGCCTGGAGCAGTGAAAACTATGGCTACACCTTC,CAWSSENYGYTF
TRBV7-9,TRBD1,TRBJ2-7,once,TGTGCCAGCAGCCTCCCGACAGGGAAGGTGCAGTACTTC,CASSLPTGKVQYF
TRBV30,TRBD1,TRBJ1-6,.,TGTGCCTGGGCAGGGACAGCGTTATTAAATTCACCCCTCCACTTT,CAWAGTALLNSPLHF
TRBV2,TRBD1,TRBJ1-6,.,TGTGCCAGCAGTGAACAAGGAGACAGGGTAAATTCACCCCTCCACTTT,CASSEQGDRVNSPLHF
TRBV5-1,TRBD2,TRBJ2-3,once,TGCGCCAGCAGCTTTGGGACTAGCGCGACAGATACGCAGTATTTT,CASSFGTSATDTQYF
TRBV9,.,TRBJ1-2,.,TGTGCCAGCAGCGTAGATGGGTTTAGGGGCGGCTACACCTTC,CASSVDGFRGGYTF
TRBV6-4,.,TRBJ1-2,once,TGTGCCAGCAAAAGGGGAGAGACAGACTATGGCTACACCTTC,CASKRGETDYGYTF
TRBV5-6,.,TRBJ1-3,.,TGTGCCAGCAGCTTTACTAGACCTGGAAACACCATATATTTT,CASSFTRPGNTIYF
TRBV5-1,.,TRBJ1-1,.,TGCGCCAGCAGCCCGGGAGCGCGGAACACTGAAGCTTTCTTT,CASSPGARNTEAFF
TRBV11-2,.,TRBJ2-7,.,TGTGCCAGCACCCAGAAGACAGGTCAACACTACGAGCAGTACTTC,CASTQKTGQHYEQYF
TRBV6-1,.,TRBJ1-6,.,TGTGCCAGCAGTGACAGGGTTGGCCAGTATAATTCACCCCTCCACTTT,CASSDRVGQYNSPLHF
TRBV14,.,TRBJ1-1,.,TGTGCCAGCAGCCATTCCACGAACACTGAAGCTTTCTTT,CASSHSTNTEAFF
TRBV12-2,.,TRBJ1-1,once,TGTGCAAGTCGCTCGATGGACAGGGGGATTCATAACACTGAAGCTTTCTTT,CASRSMDRGIHNTEAFF
TRBV6-5,.,TRBJ1-2,.,TGTGCCAGCAGTACCCTAGGCAGTGATGGGGGCTACACCTTC,CASSTLGSDGGYTF
TRBV10-3,.,TRBJ1-4,few,TGTGCCGTACAGGGCGGTGAAAAACTGTTTTTT,CAVQGGEKLFF
TRBV18,.,TRBJ2-7,.,TGTGCCAGCTCACCGAGCTCCTACGAGCAGTACTTC,CASSPSSYEQYF
TRBV6-1,.,TRBJ2-7,.,TGTGCCAGCAGTAACTCCTACGAGCAGTACTTC,CASSNSYEQYF
TRBV20-1,.,TRBJ1-1,few,TGCAGTGCGGGGGGAAACACTGAAGCTTTCTTT,CSAGGNTEAFF
TRBV5-4,TRBD1,TRBJ1-6,.,TGTGCCAGCAGTCCCACGGGGACAGGCAATAATTCACCCCTCCACTTT,CASSPTGTGNNSPLHF